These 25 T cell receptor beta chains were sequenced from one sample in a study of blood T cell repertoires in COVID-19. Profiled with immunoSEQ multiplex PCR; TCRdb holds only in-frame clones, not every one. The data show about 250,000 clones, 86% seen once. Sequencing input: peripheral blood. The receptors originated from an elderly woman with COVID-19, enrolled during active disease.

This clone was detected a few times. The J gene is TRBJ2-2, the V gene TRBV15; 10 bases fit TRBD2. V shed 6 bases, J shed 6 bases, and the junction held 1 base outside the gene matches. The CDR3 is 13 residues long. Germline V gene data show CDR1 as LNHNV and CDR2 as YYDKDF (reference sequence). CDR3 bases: TGTGCCACCAGAGCGGGGGGGCCCGGGGAGCTGTTTTTT. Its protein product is CATRAGGPGELFF.

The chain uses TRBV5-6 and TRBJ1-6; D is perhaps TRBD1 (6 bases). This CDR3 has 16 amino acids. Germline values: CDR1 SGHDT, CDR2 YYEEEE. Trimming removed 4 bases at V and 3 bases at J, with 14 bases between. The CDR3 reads CASSQTQGFYNSPLHF. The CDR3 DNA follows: TGTGCCAGCAGCCAAACACAGGGATTCTATAATTCACCCCTCCACTTT.

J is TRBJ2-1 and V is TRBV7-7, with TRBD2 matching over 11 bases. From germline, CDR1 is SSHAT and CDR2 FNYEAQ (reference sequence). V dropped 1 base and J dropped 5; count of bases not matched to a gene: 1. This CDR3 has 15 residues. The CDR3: CASSLGLAGHNEQFF. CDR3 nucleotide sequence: TGTGCCAGCAGCTTAGGACTAGCGGGGCACAATGAGCAGTTCTTC.

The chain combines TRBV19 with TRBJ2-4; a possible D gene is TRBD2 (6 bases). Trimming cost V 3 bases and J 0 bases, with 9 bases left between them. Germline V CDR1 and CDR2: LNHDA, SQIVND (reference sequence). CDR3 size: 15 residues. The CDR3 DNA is TGTGCCAGTAGTATGCCGGGGGAAGCCAAAAACATTCAGTACTTC. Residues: CASSMPGEAKNIQYF.

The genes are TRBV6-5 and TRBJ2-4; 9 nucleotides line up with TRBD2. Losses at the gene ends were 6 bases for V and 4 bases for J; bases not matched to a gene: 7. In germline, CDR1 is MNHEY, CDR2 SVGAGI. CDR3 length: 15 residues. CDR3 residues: CASRTSTSGKNIQYF. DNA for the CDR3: TGTGCCAGCAGGACCTCGACTAGCGGAAAAAACATTCAGTACTTC.

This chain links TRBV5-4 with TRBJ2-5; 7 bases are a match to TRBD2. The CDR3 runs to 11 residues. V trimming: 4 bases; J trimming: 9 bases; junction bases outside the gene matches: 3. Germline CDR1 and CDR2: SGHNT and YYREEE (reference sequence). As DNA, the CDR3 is TGTGCCAGCAGCGGGGGGGTGGCCCAGTACTTC. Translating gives CASSGGVAQYF.

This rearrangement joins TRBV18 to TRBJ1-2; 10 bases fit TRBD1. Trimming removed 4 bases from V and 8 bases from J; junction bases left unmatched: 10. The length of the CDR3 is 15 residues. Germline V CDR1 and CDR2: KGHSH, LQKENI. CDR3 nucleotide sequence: TGTGCCAGCTCACGGAAGACGGACAGGGGGGAAGGCTACACCTTC. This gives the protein CASSRKTDRGEGYTF.

Here the CDR3 reads CSGRDMNTEAFF. Here the CDR3 DNA reads TGCAGCGGCAGGGACATGAACACTGAAGCTTTCTTT. J is TRBJ1-1 and V is TRBV29-1; TRBD1 is a possible D gene (6 bases). The germline gives CDR1 SQVTM, CDR2 ANQGSEA. The CDR3 length is 12 residues. Trimming pared 7 bases from V and 0 bases from J, leaving 9 bases between.

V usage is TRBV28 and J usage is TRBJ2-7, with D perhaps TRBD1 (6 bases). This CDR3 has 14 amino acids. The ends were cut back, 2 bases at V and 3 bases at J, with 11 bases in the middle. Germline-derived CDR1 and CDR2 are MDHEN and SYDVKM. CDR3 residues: CASSLTGTLYEQYF. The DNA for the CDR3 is TGTGCCAGCAGTTTAACAGGGACACTCTACGAGCAGTACTTC.

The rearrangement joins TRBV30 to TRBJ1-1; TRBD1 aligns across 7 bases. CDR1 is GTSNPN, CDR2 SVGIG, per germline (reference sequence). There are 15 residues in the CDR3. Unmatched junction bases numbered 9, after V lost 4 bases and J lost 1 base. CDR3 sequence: CAWKRMSGGNTEAFF. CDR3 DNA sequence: TGTGCCTGGAAACGGATGTCAGGGGGGAACACTGAAGCTTTCTTT.

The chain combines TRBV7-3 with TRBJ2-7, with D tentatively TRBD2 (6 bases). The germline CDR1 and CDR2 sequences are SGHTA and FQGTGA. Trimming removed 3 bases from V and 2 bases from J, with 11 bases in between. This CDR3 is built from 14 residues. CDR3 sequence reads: CASSLGGGAYEQYF. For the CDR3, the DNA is TGTGCCAGCAGCTTGGGAGGCGGGGCCTACGAGCAGTACTTC.

CDR3 region: CASRPGQATDTQYF. CDR3 bases: TGCGCCAGCAGACCGGGACAGGCCACAGATACGCAGTATTTT. The chain has TRBV5-1 and TRBJ2-3; 8 positions agree with TRBD1. The CDR3 sequence is 14 residues long. Losses at the gene ends were 5 bases for V and 2 bases for J; bases not matched to a gene: 4. Germline V CDR1 and CDR2: SGHRS, YFSETQ.

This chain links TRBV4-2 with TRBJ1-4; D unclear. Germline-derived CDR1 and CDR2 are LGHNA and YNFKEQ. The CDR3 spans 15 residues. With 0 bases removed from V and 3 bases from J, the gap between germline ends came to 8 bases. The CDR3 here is CASSQEAGSNEKLFF. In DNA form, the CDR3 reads TGTGCCAGCAGCCAAGAAGCAGGATCTAATGAAAAACTGTTTTTT.

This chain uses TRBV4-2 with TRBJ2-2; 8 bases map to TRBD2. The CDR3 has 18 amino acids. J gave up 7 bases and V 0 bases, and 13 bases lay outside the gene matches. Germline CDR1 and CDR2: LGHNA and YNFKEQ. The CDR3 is CASSQDPLGGGNVGELFF. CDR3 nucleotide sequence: TGTGCCAGCAGCCAAGACCCCTTGGGCGGGGGGAATGTCGGGGAGCTGTTTTTT.

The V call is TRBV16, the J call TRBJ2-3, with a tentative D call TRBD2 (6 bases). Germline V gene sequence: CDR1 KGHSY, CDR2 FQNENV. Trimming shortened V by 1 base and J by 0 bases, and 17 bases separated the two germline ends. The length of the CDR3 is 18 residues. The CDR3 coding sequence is TGTGCCAGCAGCCAATACCCGACTAGACGTACTAGCACAGATACGCAGTATTTT. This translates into CASSQYPTRRTSTDTQYF.

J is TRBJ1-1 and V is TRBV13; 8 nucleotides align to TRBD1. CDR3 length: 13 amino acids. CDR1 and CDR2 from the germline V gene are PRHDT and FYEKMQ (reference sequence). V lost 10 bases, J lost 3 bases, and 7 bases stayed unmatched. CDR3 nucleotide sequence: TGTGCCACTAACAGGGGGACTTACACTGAAGCTTTCTTT. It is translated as CATNRGTYTEAFF.

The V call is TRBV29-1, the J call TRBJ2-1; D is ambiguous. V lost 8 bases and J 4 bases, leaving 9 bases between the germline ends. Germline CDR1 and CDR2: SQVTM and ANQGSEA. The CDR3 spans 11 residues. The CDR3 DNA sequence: TGCAGCTCTGACACATACAATGAGCAGTTCTTC. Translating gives CSSDTYNEQFF.

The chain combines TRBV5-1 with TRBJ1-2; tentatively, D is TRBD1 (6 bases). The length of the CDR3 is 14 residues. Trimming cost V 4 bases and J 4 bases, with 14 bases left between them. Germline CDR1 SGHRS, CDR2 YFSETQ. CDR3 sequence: CASSPSTGTYGYTF. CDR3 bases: TGCGCCAGCAGCCCTTCAACAGGGACCTATGGCTACACCTTC.

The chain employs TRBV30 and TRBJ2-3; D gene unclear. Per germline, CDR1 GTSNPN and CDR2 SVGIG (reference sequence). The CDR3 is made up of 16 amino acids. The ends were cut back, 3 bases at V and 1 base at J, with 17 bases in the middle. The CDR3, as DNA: TGTGCCTGGAGGCCCCCTGGCCTAGTGGGCACAGATACGCAGTATTTT. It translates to CAWRPPGLVGTDTQYF. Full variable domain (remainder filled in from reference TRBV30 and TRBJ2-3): SQTIHQWPATLVQPVGSPLSLECTVEGTSNPNLYWYRQAAGRGLQLLFYSVGIGQISSEVPQNLSASRPQDRQFILSSKKLLLSDSGFYLCAWRPPGLVGTDTQYFGPGTRLTVL.

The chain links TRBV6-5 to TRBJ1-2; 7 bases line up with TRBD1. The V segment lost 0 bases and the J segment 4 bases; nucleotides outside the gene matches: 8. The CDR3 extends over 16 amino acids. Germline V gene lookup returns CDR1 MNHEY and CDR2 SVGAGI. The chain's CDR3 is CASSYSKGAPGYGYTF. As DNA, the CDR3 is TGTGCCAGCAGTTACTCGAAGGGGGCGCCTGGCTATGGCTACACCTTC.

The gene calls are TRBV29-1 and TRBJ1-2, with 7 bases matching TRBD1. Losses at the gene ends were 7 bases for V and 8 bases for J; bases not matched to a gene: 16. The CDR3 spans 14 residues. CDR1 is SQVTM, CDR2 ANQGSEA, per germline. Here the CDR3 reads CSAQKQGWKDGYTF. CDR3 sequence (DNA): TGCAGCGCACAGAAACAGGGGTGGAAGGACGGCTACACCTTC. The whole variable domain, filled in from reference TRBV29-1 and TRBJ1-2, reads SAVISQKPSRDICQRGTSLTIQCQVDSQVTMMFWYRQQPGQSLTLIATANQGSEATYESGFVIDKFPISRPNLTFSTLTVSNMSPEDSSIYLCSAQKQGWKDGYTFGSGTRLTVV.

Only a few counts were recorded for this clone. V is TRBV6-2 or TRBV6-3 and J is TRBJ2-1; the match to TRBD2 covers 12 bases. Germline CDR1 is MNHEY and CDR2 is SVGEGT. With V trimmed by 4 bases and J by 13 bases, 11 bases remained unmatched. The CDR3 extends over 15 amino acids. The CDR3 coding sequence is TGTGCCAGCAGTTTACCTAGCGGGGGGGCCGGACTTCAGTTCTTC. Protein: CASSLPSGGAGLQFF.

This CDR3 reads CASSSTPGQQLGTEAFF. As DNA, the CDR3 is TGCGCCAGCAGCTCCACACCGGGACAACAATTGGGCACTGAAGCTTTCTTT. The chain joins TRBV5-1 to TRBJ1-1; D may be TRBD1 (6 bases). Germline-derived CDR1 and CDR2 are SGHRS and YFSETQ. V lost 3 bases, J lost 4 bases, and 22 bases lay in between. The CDR3 covers 17 residues.

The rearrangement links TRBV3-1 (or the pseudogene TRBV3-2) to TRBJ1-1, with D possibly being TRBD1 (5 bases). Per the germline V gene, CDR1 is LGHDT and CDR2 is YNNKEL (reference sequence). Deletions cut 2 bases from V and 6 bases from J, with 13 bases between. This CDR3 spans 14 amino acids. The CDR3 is CASSQIGLGAEAFF. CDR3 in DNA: TGTGCCAGCAGCCAAATTGGGCTAGGGGCTGAAGCTTTCTTT.

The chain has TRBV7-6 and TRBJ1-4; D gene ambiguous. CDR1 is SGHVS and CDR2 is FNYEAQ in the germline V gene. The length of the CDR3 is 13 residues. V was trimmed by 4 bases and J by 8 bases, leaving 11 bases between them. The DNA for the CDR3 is TGTGCCAGCAGCTCCTATCCTTCGGAAAAACTGTTTTTT. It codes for CASSSYPSEKLFF.